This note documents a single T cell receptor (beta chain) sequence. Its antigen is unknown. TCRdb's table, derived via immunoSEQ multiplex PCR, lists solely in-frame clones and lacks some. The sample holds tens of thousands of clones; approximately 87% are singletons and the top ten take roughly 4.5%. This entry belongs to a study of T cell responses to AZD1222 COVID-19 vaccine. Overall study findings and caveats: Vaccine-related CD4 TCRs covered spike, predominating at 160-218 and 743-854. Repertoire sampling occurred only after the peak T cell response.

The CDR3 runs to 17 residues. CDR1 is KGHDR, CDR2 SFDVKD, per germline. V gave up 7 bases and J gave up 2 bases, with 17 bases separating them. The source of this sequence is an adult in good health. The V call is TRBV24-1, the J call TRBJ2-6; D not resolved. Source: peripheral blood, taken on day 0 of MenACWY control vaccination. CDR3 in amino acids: CATSPQTTGTGANVLTF. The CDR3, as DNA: TGTGCCACCAGCCCCCAAACCACTGGCACTGGGGCCAACGTCCTGACTTTC.